The rows below give T cell receptor beta chains drawn from one sample of a study of shared clonotypes between healthy human individuals. Method: immunoSEQ multiplex PCR; TCRdb's copy keeps in-frame clones and lacks some. The sample contains around 200,000 clones, about 93% of which appear only once. The sample comprised naive CD4+ T cells sorted from blood. The receptor source for this set is a woman aged 30 to 39 in good health. The CDR3 runs from the conserved cysteine through the conserved F or W. D genes are given only for firm matches. The size of a clone is reported for some rows only, either as once, few or many, or as a class for expanded clones.

clone_size	d_call	v_call	j_call	cdr3_nt	cdr3_aa
NA	TRBD1	TRBV4-2	TRBJ2-1	TGTGCCAGCAGCCCAGGCCGACAGGGGAATGAGCAGTTCTTC	CASSPGRQGNEQFF
NA	NA	TRBV27	TRBJ1-1	TGTGCCAGCAGTTTAACCCCAGGGACCCCTGAAGCTTTCTTT	CASSLTPGTPEAFF
NA	NA	TRBV5-1	TRBJ2-3	TGCGCCAGCAGCTTGGGTGAAGATACGCAGTATTTT	CASSLGEDTQYF
few	NA	TRBV19	TRBJ1-1	TGTGCCAGTAGCCCCGATCGGGACACTGAAGCTTTCTTT	CASSPDRDTEAFF
few	NA	TRBV4-2	TRBJ1-4	TGTGCCAGCAGCCGGGACACGCCTGGTGAAAAACTGTTTTTT	CASSRDTPGEKLFF
NA	NA	TRBV9	TRBJ2-1	TGTGCCAGCAGCGCGGGGTTGTATGAGCAGTTCTTC	CASSAGLYEQFF
NA	TRBD1	TRBV5-1	TRBJ1-2	TGCGCCAGCAGCCAGGGGGAGTATAACTATGGCTACACCTTC	CASSQGEYNYGYTF
NA	NA	TRBV11-2	TRBJ2-7	TGTGCCAGCAGCTCCTCCTACGAGCAGTACTTC	CASSSSYEQYF
NA	TRBD1	TRBV18	TRBJ2-7	TGTGCCAGCTCACTTGGCCAGGGGGCTTACGAGCAGTACTTC	CASSLGQGAYEQYF
NA	TRBD1	TRBV27	TRBJ2-7	TGTGCCAGCAGTCTAGAGGGGACAGGGTCGTACGAGCAGTACTTC	CASSLEGTGSYEQYF
NA	NA	TRBV30	TRBJ1-5	TGTGCCTGGAGCCGGGGTAAGGGGCCCCCTTATAGCAATCAGCCCCAGCATTTT	CAWSRGKGPPYSNQPQHF
NA	NA	TRBV19	TRBJ2-5	TGTGCCAGTAGTATCGGGCACGGGTACTACTTCCAAGAGACCCAGTACTTC	CASSIGHGYYFQETQYF
NA	TRBD1	TRBV30	TRBJ1-1	TGTGCCTGGAGTATTCCGGGACAGGGTGGGGCTTTCTTT	CAWSIPGQGGAFF
NA	NA	TRBV7-9	TRBJ1-1	TGTGCCAGCAGCTCCCCCTTAACTGAAGCTTTCTTT	CASSSPLTEAFF
NA	TRBD2	TRBV4-2	TRBJ2-1	TGTGCCAGCAGCCAAGATATAGCGGGAGGGCCGGTTGAGCAGTTCTTC	CASSQDIAGGPVEQFF
NA	NA	TRBV2	TRBJ2-7	TGTGCCAGTACGGGGGAATACTACGAGCAGTACTTC	CASTGEYYEQYF
NA	NA	TRBV6-5	TRBJ1-5	TGTGCCAGCATGTCGCATTCGGGCAATCAGCCCCAGCATTTT	CASMSHSGNQPQHF
NA	TRBD1	TRBV5-1	TRBJ2-2	TGCGCCAGCAGACCCTACACAGGGGGAAACACCGGGGAGCTGTTTTTT	CASRPYTGGNTGELFF
NA	NA	TRBV5-1	TRBJ1-3	TGCGCCAGCAGACGAACAGAAAATGGAAACACCATATATTTT	CASRRTENGNTIYF
few	NA	TRBV10-1	TRBJ2-7	TGCGCCAGCAGTGAGTCAGGTGGGACGAAAAACTACGAGCAGTACTTC	CASSESGGTKNYEQYF
NA	NA	TRBV28	TRBJ2-7	TGTGCCAGCACCCCAGGGAGTATACTAGCCTACGAGCAGTACTTC	CASTPGSILAYEQYF
NA	NA	TRBV7-3	TRBJ1-1	TGTGCCAGCAGCTTAGCCAGGGATGGACGAGCTTTCTTT	CASSLARDGRAFF
few	NA	TRBV6-5	TRBJ2-2	TGTGCCAGCAGTTACGTAGGAAGGGGAACCGGGGAGCTGTTTTTT	CASSYVGRGTGELFF